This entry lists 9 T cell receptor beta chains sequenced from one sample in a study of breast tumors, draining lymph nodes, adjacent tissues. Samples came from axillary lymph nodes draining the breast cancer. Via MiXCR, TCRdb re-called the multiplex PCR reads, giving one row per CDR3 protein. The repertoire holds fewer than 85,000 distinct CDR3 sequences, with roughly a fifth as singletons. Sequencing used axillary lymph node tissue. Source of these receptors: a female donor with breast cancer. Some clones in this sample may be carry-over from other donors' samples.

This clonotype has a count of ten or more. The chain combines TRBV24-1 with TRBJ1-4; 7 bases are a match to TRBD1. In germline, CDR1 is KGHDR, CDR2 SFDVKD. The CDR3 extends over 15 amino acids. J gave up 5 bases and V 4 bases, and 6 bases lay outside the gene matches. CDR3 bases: TGTGCCACCAGTGACAGGACAGGTCAAAATGAAAAACTGTTTTTT. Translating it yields CATSDRTGQNEKLFF.

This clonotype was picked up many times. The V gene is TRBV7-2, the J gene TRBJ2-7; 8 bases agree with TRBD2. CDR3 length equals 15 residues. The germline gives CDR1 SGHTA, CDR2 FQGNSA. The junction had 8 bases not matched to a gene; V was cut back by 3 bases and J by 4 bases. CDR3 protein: CASSFGLAGGYEQYF. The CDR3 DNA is TGTGCCAGCAGCTTCGGGCTAGCGGGTGGATACGAGCAGTACTTC.

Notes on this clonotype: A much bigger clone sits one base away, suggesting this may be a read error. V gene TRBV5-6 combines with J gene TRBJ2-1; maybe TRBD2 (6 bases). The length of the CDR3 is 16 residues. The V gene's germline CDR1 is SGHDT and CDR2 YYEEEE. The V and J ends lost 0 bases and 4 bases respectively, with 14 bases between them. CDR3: CASSLGSTSRYNEQFF. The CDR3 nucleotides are TGTGCCAGCAGCTTGGGATCCACTAGCAGGTACAATGAGCAGTTCTTC.

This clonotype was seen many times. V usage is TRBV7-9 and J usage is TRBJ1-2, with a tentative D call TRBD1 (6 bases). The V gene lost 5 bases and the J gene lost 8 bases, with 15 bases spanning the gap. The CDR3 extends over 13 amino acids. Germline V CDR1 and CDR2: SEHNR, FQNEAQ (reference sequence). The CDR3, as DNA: TGTGCCAGCAGCAGGGAGGACAGTGGCGGCTACACCTTC. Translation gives CASSREDSGGYTF. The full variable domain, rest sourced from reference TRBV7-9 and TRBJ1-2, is DTGVSQNPRHKITKRGQNVTFRCDPISEHNRLYWYRQTLGQGPEFLTYFQNEAQLEKSRLLSDRFSAERPKGSFSTLEIQRTEQGDSAMYLCASSREDSGGYTFGSGTRLTVV.

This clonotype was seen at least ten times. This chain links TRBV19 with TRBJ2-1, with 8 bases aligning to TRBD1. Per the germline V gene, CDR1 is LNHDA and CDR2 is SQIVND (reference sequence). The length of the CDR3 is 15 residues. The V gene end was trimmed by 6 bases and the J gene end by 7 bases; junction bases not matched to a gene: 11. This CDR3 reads CASRLQGAKVNEQFF. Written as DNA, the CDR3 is TGTGCCAGTAGACTTCAGGGGGCGAAGGTAAATGAGCAGTTCTTC.

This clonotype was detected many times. CDR3 residues: CASSRPLETQYF. DNA of the CDR3: TGTGCCAGCAGCCGACCCCTTGAGACCCAGTACTTC. The V and J genes are TRBV7-2 and TRBJ2-5; no firm D call. This CDR3 spans 12 amino acids. Trimming cost V 5 bases and J 5 bases, with 9 bases left between them. CDR1 is SGHTA and CDR2 is FQGNSA in the germline V gene.

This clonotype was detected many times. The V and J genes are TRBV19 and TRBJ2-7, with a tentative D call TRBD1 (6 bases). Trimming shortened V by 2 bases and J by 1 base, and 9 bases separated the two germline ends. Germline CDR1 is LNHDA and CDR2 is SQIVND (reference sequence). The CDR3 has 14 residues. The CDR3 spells CASSITGQSYEQYF. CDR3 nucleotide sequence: TGTGCCAGTAGTATAACGGGACAATCCTACGAGCAGTACTTC.

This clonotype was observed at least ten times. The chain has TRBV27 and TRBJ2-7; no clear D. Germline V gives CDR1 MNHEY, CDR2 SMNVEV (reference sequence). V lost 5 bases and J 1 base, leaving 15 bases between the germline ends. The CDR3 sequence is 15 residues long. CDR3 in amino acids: CASSPVGRASYEQYF. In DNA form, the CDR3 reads TGTGCCAGCAGTCCGGTCGGTCGGGCGTCCTACGAGCAGTACTTC.

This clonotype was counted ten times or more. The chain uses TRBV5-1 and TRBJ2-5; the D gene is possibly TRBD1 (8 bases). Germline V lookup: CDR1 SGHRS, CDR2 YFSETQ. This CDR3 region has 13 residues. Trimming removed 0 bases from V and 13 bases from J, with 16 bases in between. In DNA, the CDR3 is TGCGCCAGCAGCTTGGGTCAGCGGGACAGGACGTACTTC. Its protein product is CASSLGQRDRTYF.